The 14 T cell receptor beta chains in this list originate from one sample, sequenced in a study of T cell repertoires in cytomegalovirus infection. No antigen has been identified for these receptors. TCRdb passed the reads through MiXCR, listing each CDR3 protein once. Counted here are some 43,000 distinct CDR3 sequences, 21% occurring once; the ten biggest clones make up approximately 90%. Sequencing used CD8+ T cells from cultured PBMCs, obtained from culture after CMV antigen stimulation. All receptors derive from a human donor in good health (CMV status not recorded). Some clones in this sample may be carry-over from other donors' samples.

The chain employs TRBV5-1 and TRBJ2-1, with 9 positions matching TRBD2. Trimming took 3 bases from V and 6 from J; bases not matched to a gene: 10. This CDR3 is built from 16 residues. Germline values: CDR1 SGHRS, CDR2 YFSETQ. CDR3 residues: CASSSVGAGGFNEQFF. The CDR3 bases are TGCGCCAGCAGCTCCGTTGGAGCGGGAGGATTCAATGAGCAGTTCTTC.

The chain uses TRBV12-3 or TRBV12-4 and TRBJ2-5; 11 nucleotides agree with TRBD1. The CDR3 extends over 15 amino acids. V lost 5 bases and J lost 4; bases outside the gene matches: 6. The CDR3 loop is CASSPGQGAGETQYF. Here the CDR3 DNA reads TGTGCCAGCAGTCCTGGACAGGGGGCGGGAGAGACCCAGTACTTC.

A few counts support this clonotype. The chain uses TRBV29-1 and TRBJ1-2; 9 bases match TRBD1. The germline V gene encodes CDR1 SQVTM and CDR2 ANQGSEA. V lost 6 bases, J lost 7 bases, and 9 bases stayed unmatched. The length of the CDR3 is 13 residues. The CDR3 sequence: CSVRTGGGIGYTF. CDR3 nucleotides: TGCAGCGTACGCACAGGGGGCGGGATTGGCTACACCTTC.

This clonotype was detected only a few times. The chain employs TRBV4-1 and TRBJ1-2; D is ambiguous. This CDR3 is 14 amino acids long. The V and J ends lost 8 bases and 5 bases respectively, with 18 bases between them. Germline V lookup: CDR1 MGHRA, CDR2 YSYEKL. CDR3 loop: CASGDDTAEYGYTF. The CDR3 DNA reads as TGCGCCAGCGGGGATGACACCGCGGAGTATGGCTACACCTTC.

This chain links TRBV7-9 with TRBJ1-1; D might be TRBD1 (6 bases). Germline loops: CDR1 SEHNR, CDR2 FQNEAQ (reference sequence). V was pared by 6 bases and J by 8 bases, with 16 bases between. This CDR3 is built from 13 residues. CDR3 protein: CASSSLGALEAFF. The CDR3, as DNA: TGTGCCAGCAGTTCCCTGGGGGCCTTGGAAGCTTTCTTT.

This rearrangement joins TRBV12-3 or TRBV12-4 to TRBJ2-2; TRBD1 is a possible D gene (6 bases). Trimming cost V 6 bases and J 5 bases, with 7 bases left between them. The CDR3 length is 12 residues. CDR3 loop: CASRRGTGELFF. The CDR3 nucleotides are TGTGCCAGCAGAAGGGGGACCGGGGAGCTGTTTTTT.

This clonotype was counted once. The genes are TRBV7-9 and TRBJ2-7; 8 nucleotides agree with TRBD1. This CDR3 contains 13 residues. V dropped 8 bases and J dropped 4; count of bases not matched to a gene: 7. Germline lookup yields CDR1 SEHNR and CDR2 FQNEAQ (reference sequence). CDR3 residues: CASSFQGAYEQYF. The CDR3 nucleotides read TGTGCCAGCTCGTTCCAGGGGGCTTACGAGCAGTACTTC.

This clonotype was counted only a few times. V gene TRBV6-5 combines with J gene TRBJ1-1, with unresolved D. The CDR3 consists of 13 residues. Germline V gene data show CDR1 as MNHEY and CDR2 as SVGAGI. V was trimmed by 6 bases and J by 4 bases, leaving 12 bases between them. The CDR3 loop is CASRPPGGTEAFF. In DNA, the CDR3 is TGTGCCAGCAGACCCCCTGGAGGCACTGAAGCTTTCTTT.

The CDR3 spells CASTKPGLAGGYTGELFF. CDR3 nucleotide sequence: TGTGCCAGCACCAAACCGGGACTAGCGGGGGGATACACCGGGGAGCTGTTTTTT. The chain joins TRBV7-6 to TRBJ2-2, with 15 bases lining up with TRBD2. The CDR3 is 18 amino acids. CDR1 and CDR2 (germline): SGHVS, FNYEAQ. The junction had 9 bases not matched to a gene; V was cut back by 7 bases and J by 3 bases.

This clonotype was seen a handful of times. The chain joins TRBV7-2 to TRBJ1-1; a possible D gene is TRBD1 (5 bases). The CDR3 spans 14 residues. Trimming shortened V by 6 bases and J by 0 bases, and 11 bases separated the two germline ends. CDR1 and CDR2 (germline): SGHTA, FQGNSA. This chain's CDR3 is CASRPTGLNTEAFF. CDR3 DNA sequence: TGTGCCAGCAGACCTACAGGATTGAACACTGAAGCTTTCTTT.

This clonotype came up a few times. The CDR3, as DNA: TGTGCCAGCAGTTTCCCGTATGGTGAAGCTTTCTTT. Translated: CASSFPYGEAFF. The chain combines TRBV12-3 or TRBV12-4 with TRBJ1-1; D gene uncertain. There are 12 residues in the CDR3. The ends were cut back, 3 bases at V and 7 bases at J, with 9 bases in the middle.

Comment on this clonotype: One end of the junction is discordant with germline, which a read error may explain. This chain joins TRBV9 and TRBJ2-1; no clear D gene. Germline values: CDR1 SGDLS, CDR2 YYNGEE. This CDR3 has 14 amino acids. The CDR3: CASSGGRSHNEQFF. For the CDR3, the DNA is TGTGCCAGCAGCGGAGGACGCTCCCACAATGAGCAGTTCTTC.

CDR3 sequence (DNA): TGTGCTAGTGGTTTTGGGGGTTTGGAGGGGCTCGTTCAGCCCCAGCATTTT. Protein: CASGFGGLEGLVQPQHF. This sequence joins TRBV12-5 and TRBJ1-5; D perhaps matches TRBD1 (5 bases). This CDR3 is 17 amino acids long. Trimming took off 3 bases at V and 6 bases at J, with 21 bases between the two ends. Per germline, CDR1 LGHNT and CDR2 FRNRAP.

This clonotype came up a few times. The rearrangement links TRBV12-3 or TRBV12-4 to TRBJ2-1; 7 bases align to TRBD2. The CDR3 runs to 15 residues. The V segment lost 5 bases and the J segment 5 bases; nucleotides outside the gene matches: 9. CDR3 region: CASSPRGTINNEQFF. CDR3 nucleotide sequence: TGTGCCAGCAGTCCGCGGGGGACCATTAACAATGAGCAGTTCTTC.